What follows are 21 T cell receptor beta chains derived from one specimen sequenced in a study of cytomegalovirus exposure and HLA in healthy donors. Amplification used 60 Vbeta primers and 13 Jbeta primers. Generated by immunoSEQ multiplex PCR, the TCRdb table keeps only in-frame clones and is missing some. The data show 150,000 to 200,000 clones, about 80% seen once. Sequenced input: PBMCs. The origin of the receptors is a man younger than 35 in good health and CMV-seropositive.

The chain joins TRBV29-1 to TRBJ1-1; 8 nucleotides line up with TRBD1. In germline, CDR1 is SQVTM, CDR2 ANQGSEA. J gave up 4 bases and V 6 bases, and 4 bases lay outside the gene matches. The CDR3 is made up of 12 amino acids. The CDR3, as DNA: TGCAGCGTAAGGACAGGGCTCACTGAAGCTTTCTTT. Translated, it gives CSVRTGLTEAFF. The whole variable domain, remainder taken from reference TRBV29-1 and TRBJ1-1, is SAVISQKPSRDICQRGTSLTIQCQVDSQVTMMFWYRQQPGQSLTLIATANQGSEATYESGFVIDKFPISRPNLTFSTLTVSNMSPEDSSIYLCSVRTGLTEAFFGQGTRLTVV.

The chain is built from TRBV5-4 and TRBJ1-6, with TRBD1 as a possible D gene (6 bases). The germline V gene encodes CDR1 SGHNT and CDR2 YYREEE (reference sequence). CDR3 length: 15 residues. The V end lost 0 bases, the J end lost 7 bases, and 11 bases lay between the germline ends. The CDR3 loop is CASSLVGARNSPLHF. The CDR3 coding sequence is TGTGCCAGCAGCTTGGTGGGGGCGAGAAATTCACCCCTCCACTTT.

This clone is a singleton in its sample. The chain uses TRBV13 and TRBJ2-3, with TRBD2 identical over 9 bases. The CDR3 spans 15 residues. From germline, CDR1 is PRHDT and CDR2 FYEKMQ (reference sequence). The junction had 4 bases not matched to a gene; V was cut back by 5 bases and J by 1 base. The CDR3 reads CASSPRTSGTDTQYF. The CDR3 DNA reads as TGTGCCAGCAGCCCCAGGACTAGCGGCACAGATACGCAGTATTTT.

The V call is TRBV19, the J call TRBJ2-2; the match to TRBD1 covers 9 bases. In germline, CDR1 is LNHDA, CDR2 SQIVND (reference sequence). This CDR3 is built from 16 residues. The junction had 9 bases not matched to a gene; V was cut back by 6 bases and J by 4 bases. The CDR3: CASSLTGGSVTGELFF. Written as DNA, the CDR3 is TGTGCCAGTAGCCTGACAGGGGGGTCGGTCACCGGGGAGCTGTTTTTT.

The V and J genes are TRBV28 and TRBJ1-5, with TRBD1 identical over 8 bases. The CDR3 has 18 residues. CDR1 and CDR2 (germline): MDHEN, SYDVKM. Germline trimming cut 1 base from V and 7 bases from J; bases unmatched to any gene: 15. The CDR3 sequence: CASSLSIGQGARGQPQHF. DNA for the CDR3: TGTGCCAGCAGTTTATCCATCGGCCAGGGGGCGCGAGGGCAGCCCCAGCATTTT. Variable domain in full (rest from reference TRBV28 and TRBJ1-5): DVKVTQSSRYLVKRTGEKVFLECVQDMDHENMFWYRQDPGLGLRLIYFSYDVKMKEKGDIPEGYSVSREKKERFSLILESASTNQTSMYLCASSLSIGQGARGQPQHFGDGTRLSIL.

The chain joins TRBV5-6 to TRBJ2-7; 8 bases are a match to TRBD1. V shed 0 bases, J shed 4 bases, and the junction held 0 bases outside the gene matches. This CDR3 contains 13 residues. The germline V gene has CDR1 SGHDT and CDR2 YYEEEE. CDR3 DNA sequence: TGTGCCAGCAGCTTGGGGACAGGGTACGAGCAGTACTTC. Its translation is CASSLGTGYEQYF.

The CDR3 DNA reads TGCGCCAGCAGTTTTGAGCAGGGCCCGGGTGAGCAGTTCTTC. It yields the protein CASSFEQGPGEQFF. V and J are TRBV5-1 and TRBJ2-1, with TRBD1 as a possible D gene (5 bases). The CDR3 loop spans 14 amino acids. Germline V gene sequence: CDR1 SGHRS, CDR2 YFSETQ. Trimming stripped 5 bases from V and 9 bases from J, with 18 bases between.

The chain recombines TRBV5-1 with TRBJ1-2; TRBD1 is a possible D gene (5 bases). There are 13 residues in the CDR3. Trimming took off 1 base at V and 6 bases at J, with 10 bases between the two ends. Germline lookup yields CDR1 SGHRS and CDR2 YFSETQ. CDR3: CASSLYQGNGYTF. The CDR3 bases are TGCGCCAGCAGCTTGTACCAGGGAAATGGCTACACCTTC.

This clone came up a few times. The chain has TRBV19 and TRBJ1-5; 9 bases are shared with TRBD1. V gave up 4 bases and J gave up 2 bases; unmatched junction bases: 15. This CDR3 comprises 19 residues. CDR1 and CDR2 (germline): LNHDA, SQIVND (reference sequence). In DNA, the CDR3 is TGTGCCAGTAGTACCGGGTATAACAGGGGGCGGTGGGGCAATCAGCCCCAGCATTTT. Translated: CASSTGYNRGRWGNQPQHF.

The chain is built from TRBV18 and TRBJ1-5; 9 bases are shared with TRBD1. Germline V CDR1 and CDR2: KGHSH, LQKENI. The CDR3 length is 16 residues. Trimming cost V 6 bases and J 3 bases; bases outside gene matches: 9. CDR3 in amino acids: CASSSQGTGTNQPQHF. The DNA of the CDR3 is TGTGCCAGCTCCTCACAGGGGACAGGGACCAATCAGCCCCAGCATTTT.

This sequence joins TRBV28 and TRBJ2-1, with TRBD2 identical over 9 bases. V lost 6 bases and J lost 7; bases outside the gene matches: 7. The CDR3 is 14 residues long. The V gene's germline CDR1 is MDHEN and CDR2 SYDVKM. The CDR3 DNA is TGTGCCAGCAGGGCGGGAGGGGCGGGGAATGAGCAGTTCTTC. Its protein is CASRAGGAGNEQFF.

The V and J genes are TRBV29-1 and TRBJ2-7; 9 positions agree with TRBD1. The germline V gene encodes CDR1 SQVTM and CDR2 ANQGSEA. V dropped 0 bases and J dropped 4; count of bases not matched to a gene: 7. CDR3 length equals 15 residues. CDR3 amino acids: CSVEDQGQGIYEQYF. The CDR3 DNA follows: TGCAGCGTTGAAGATCAGGGACAGGGTATTTACGAGCAGTACTTC.

This clone showed up just a few times. CDR3 nucleotides: TGCGCCAGCGGCCGGGACATATCCTACGAGCAGTACTTC. Translated, it gives CASGRDISYEQYF. The genes are TRBV5-1 and TRBJ2-7; TRBD1 might be the D (6 bases). CDR3 length: 13 residues. From germline, CDR1 is SGHRS and CDR2 YFSETQ. V gave up 7 bases and J gave up 1 base, with 12 bases separating them. The full variable domain, its missing parts supplied by reference TRBV5-1 and TRBJ2-7, is KAGVTQTPRYLIKTRGQQVTLSCSPISGHRSVSWYQQTPGQGLQFLFEYFSETQRNKGNFPGRFSGRQFSNSRSEMNVSTLELGDSALYLCASGRDISYEQYFGPGTRLTVT.

V is TRBV28 and J is TRBJ2-7; 10 nucleotides agree with TRBD1. V was clipped by 6 bases and J by 5 bases; unmatched bases: 7. This CDR3 has 14 amino acids. Per germline, CDR1 MDHEN and CDR2 SYDVKM. CDR3 DNA: TGTGCCAGCAGGCAAGGGACAGGGGTTGACGAGCAGTACTTC. Its protein is CASRQGTGVDEQYF.

This sequence joins TRBV11-3 and TRBJ2-5, with D possibly being TRBD2 (5 bases). Trimming removed 5 bases at V and 3 bases at J, with 13 bases between. The CDR3 is 14 residues long. Germline values: CDR1 SGHNT, CDR2 YENEEA. CDR3 sequence: CASSLVEGKETQYF. The CDR3 DNA is TGTGCCAGCAGCCTTGTCGAGGGAAAAGAGACCCAGTACTTC.

The genes are TRBV19 and TRBJ2-2; D might be TRBD1 (6 bases). The germline V gene encodes CDR1 LNHDA and CDR2 SQIVND (reference sequence). Trimming removed 10 bases at V and 3 bases at J, with 12 bases between. This CDR3 comprises 13 residues. CDR3 loop: CAITGFDTGELFF. The CDR3 DNA reads TGTGCCATCACAGGGTTCGACACCGGGGAGCTGTTTTTT.

The chain recombines TRBV5-1 with TRBJ2-7; 9 positions match TRBD1. Germline V gene data show CDR1 as SGHRS and CDR2 as YFSETQ. CDR3 size: 15 residues. After removal of 3 bases from V and 5 bases from J, the junction contained 9 bases not matched to a gene. In DNA form, the CDR3 reads TGCGCCAGCAGCTACACCGGGACAGGGAACGACGAGCAGTACTTC. Translation gives CASSYTGTGNDEQYF.

This chain connects TRBV29-1 to TRBJ1-4; TRBD1 is a possible D gene (6 bases). CDR1 and CDR2 (germline): SQVTM, ANQGSEA. V was trimmed by 7 bases and J by 2 bases, leaving 14 bases between them. The CDR3 spans 14 residues. CDR3 DNA: TGCAGCGCACAGGGTCTTCGGACTAATGAAAAACTGTTTTTT. Protein product: CSAQGLRTNEKLFF. Full variable domain (missing parts from reference TRBV29-1 and TRBJ1-4): SAVISQKPSRDICQRGTSLTIQCQVDSQVTMMFWYRQQPGQSLTLIATANQGSEATYESGFVIDKFPISRPNLTFSTLTVSNMSPEDSSIYLCSAQGLRTNEKLFFGSGTQLSVL.

This chain joins TRBV7-9 and TRBJ1-4, with D unresolved. Looked up from germline, CDR1 is SEHNR and CDR2 is FQNEAQ (reference sequence). This CDR3 has 14 residues. Deletions cut 3 bases from V and 8 bases from J, with 13 bases between. The chain's CDR3 is CASSFSGVGEKLFF. CDR3 in DNA: TGTGCCAGCAGCTTTTCCGGGGTCGGAGAAAAACTGTTTTTT.

The rearrangement links TRBV4-1 to TRBJ1-1; no definite D call. V lost 5 bases, J lost 1 base, and 17 bases lay in between. The length of the CDR3 is 16 residues. The germline V gene encodes CDR1 MGHRA and CDR2 YSYEKL. The CDR3: CASSTAPPGRNTEAFF. For the CDR3, the DNA is TGCGCCAGCAGCACCGCCCCCCCAGGCCGGAACACTGAAGCTTTCTTT.

The chain couples TRBV27 to TRBJ2-1; a weak D match, TRBD1 (6 bases). Per the germline V gene, CDR1 is MNHEY and CDR2 is SMNVEV (reference sequence). The CDR3 sequence is 17 residues long. With 5 bases removed from V and 2 bases from J, the gap between germline ends came to 19 bases. The CDR3 protein is CASSPLSTGNTYNEQFF. CDR3 coding DNA: TGTGCCAGCAGTCCACTCTCGACAGGAAATACCTACAATGAGCAGTTCTTC.